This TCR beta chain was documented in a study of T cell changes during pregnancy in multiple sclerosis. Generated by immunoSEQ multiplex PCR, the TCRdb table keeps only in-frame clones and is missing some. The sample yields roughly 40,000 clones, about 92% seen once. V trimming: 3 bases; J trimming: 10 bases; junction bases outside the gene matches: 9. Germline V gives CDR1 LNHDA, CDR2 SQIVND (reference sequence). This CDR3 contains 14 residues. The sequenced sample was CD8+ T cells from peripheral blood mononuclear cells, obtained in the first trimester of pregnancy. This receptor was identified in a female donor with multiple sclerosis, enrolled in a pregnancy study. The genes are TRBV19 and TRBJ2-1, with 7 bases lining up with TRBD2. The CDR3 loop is CASSIASGGNEQFF. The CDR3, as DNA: TGTGCCAGTAGTATTGCTAGCGGAGGGAACGAGCAGTTCTTC.